This T cell receptor beta chain comes out of a study of radiotherapy plus CTLA-4 blockade in lung cancer. Findings and caveats of the study: An expansion of tumor-derived TCR clones occurred in blood after radiotherapy plus ipilimumab. Alongside interferon-beta, early blood T cell clone dynamics were reportedly the best predictor of response.

Chemo-refractory metastatic non-small-cell lung cancer patients received focal radiation with ipilimumab CTLA-4 blockade. In regard to this clone: What it binds is not known.

Profiled with immunoSEQ multiplex PCR; TCRdb holds only in-frame clones, not every one. The data contain tens of thousands of clones, about four fifths of them singletons. Germline CDR1 MDHEN, CDR2 SYDVKM. V lost 3 bases and J lost 0, with 6 bases in between. This CDR3 spans 14 amino acids. The source of this sequence is a human donor with non-small cell lung cancer whose response to radiotherapy plus ipilimumab could not be evaluated. The source was peripheral blood, collected from a patient treated with radiotherapy plus ipilimumab. V usage is TRBV28 and J usage is TRBJ1-3, with D unclear. As DNA, the CDR3 is TGTGCCAGCAGTTTGCCTAACTCTGGAAACACCATATATTTT. Residues: CASSLPNSGNTIYF.